These 29 T cell receptor beta chains share one sample of origin, sequenced in a study of blood T cell repertoires in COVID-19. Repertoires were generated with immunoSEQ multiplex PCR, while TCRdb's copy carries only in-frame clones and drops some. The data show fewer than 300,000 clones, about 89% seen once. Sequencing was done on a sample of peripheral blood. These TCRs come from a man aged 25 to 40 with acute or convalescent COVID-19.

The chain is built from TRBV29-1 and TRBJ1-2, with D hard to call. Looked up from germline, CDR1 is SQVTM and CDR2 is ANQGSEA. V was cut by 7 bases and J by 7 bases, with 16 bases left in between. The CDR3 is made up of 12 amino acids. In DNA, the CDR3 is TGCAGCGCTAGGGAGATGGTCACTGGCTACACCTTC. Translation: CSAREMVTGYTF.

This clone has just one count. This sequence joins TRBV5-5 and TRBJ1-2; possibly TRBD1 for D (6 bases). V lost 0 bases to trimming and J lost 2 bases, with 11 bases between them. The CDR3 has 15 residues. CDR1 and CDR2 from the germline V gene are SGHKS and YYEKEE (reference sequence). The CDR3 DNA sequence: TGTGCCAGCAGCTTGGCACAGGGCTTAAACTATGGCTACACCTTC. It specifies CASSLAQGLNYGYTF.

The chain combines TRBV21-1 with TRBJ1-2; TRBD1 is the table's D call and was not checked against the DNA. TRBV21-1 is flagged as a pseudogene. The CDR3 covers 16 residues. CDR3 residues: CASSKRRDRSNYGYTF. As DNA, the CDR3 is TGTGCCAGCAGCAAAAGGAGGGACAGGAGCAACTATGGCTACACCTTC.

CDR3 in amino acids: CASSTGNSGNTIYF. As DNA, the CDR3 is TGTGCCAGCAGCACAGGGAACTCTGGAAACACCATATATTTT. The gene calls are TRBV11-2 and TRBJ1-3, with a weak D call TRBD1 (6 bases). Germline V gene data show CDR1 as SGHAT and CDR2 as FQNNGV. CDR3 length: 14 residues. Trimming took 5 bases from V and 0 from J, leaving 8 bases between them.

As regards this clone: At one of its ends the junction is not consistent with the germline gene, which may arise from a read error. V is TRBV19 and J is TRBJ2-3, with D perhaps matching TRBD1 (6 bases). Germline-derived CDR1 and CDR2 are LNHDA and SQIVND (reference sequence). The CDR3 contains 12 residues. CDR3 in amino acids: CASSIPRDIVSF. As DNA, the CDR3 is TGTGCCAGTAGTATCCCCCGGGACATCGTTTCTTTT.

V usage is TRBV7-2 and J usage is TRBJ2-5; 7 bases are a match to TRBD2. The CDR3 has 12 residues. Unmatched junction bases numbered 5, after V lost 4 bases and J lost 9 bases. Germline V CDR1 and CDR2: SGHTA, FQGNSA. CDR3 region: CASSSGGSAQYF. CDR3 coding DNA: TGTGCCAGCAGCTCCGGGGGGTCAGCCCAGTACTTC. Full variable domain (remainder filled in from reference TRBV7-2 and TRBJ2-5): GAGVSQSPSNKVTEKGKDVELRCDPISGHTALYWYRQSLGQGLEFLIYFQGNSAPDKSGLPSDRFSAERTGGSVSTLTIQRTQQEDSAVYLCASSSGGSAQYFGPGTRLLVL.

The CDR3 loop reads CASSPGTSTSDTQYF. The CDR3 region has the DNA TGCGCCAGCAGCCCGGGGACTAGTACGTCAGATACGCAGTATTTT. The gene calls are TRBV5-1 and TRBJ2-3; 8 bases are a match to TRBD2. Trimming took 4 bases from V and 4 from J; bases not matched to a gene: 8. Germline V lookup: CDR1 SGHRS, CDR2 YFSETQ. This CDR3 spans 15 amino acids.

The chain combines TRBV7-9 with TRBJ1-1; D call uncertain. This CDR3 has 13 residues. From germline, CDR1 is SEHNR and CDR2 FQNEAQ (reference sequence). V shed 5 bases and J shed 4 bases, with 11 bases lying between them. The CDR3 spells CASSPLGGTEAFF. The CDR3 nucleotides are TGTGCCAGCAGCCCACTCGGAGGCACTGAAGCTTTCTTT.

The chain uses TRBV5-6 and TRBJ1-4; D is uncertain. V dropped 4 bases and J dropped 4 bases, with 14 bases sitting between them. This CDR3 contains 15 residues. Germline V CDR1 and CDR2: SGHDT, YYEEEE. The CDR3 DNA reads TGTGCCAGCAGCAACTTAGGAACAGTTAATGAAAAACTGTTTTTT. Translation: CASSNLGTVNEKLFF.

This clone has only one observation. An end of the junction differs from the germline gene, which may be a read error. This sequence joins TRBV28 and TRBJ2-1; 7 positions agree with TRBD1. The CDR3 has 11 amino acids. Germline CDR1 reads MDHEN; CDR2 reads SYDVKM. The DNA for the CDR3 is TGTGCCAGCAGAACCCGACAGGGAAGGGTCTTC. It translates to CASRTRQGRVF.

V is TRBV6-2 or TRBV6-3 and J is TRBJ2-7; 8 bases are shared with TRBD1. The CDR3 contains 13 residues. Germline V gene lookup returns CDR1 MNHEY and CDR2 SVGEGT. Trimming at V came to 5 bases and at J to 9 bases, leaving 9 bases not matched to a gene. The CDR3 nucleotides are TGTGCCAGCAGTCAAAGACCGGACAGGGCGCAGTACTTC. It yields the protein CASSQRPDRAQYF.

V and J are TRBV7-2 and TRBJ2-5, with a tentative D call TRBD2 (5 bases). The CDR3 is made up of 13 amino acids. Germline V gene data show CDR1 as SGHTA and CDR2 as FQGNSA. The ends were cut back, 5 bases at V and 2 bases at J, with 9 bases in the middle. The chain's CDR3 is CASSRGQQETQYF. CDR3 nucleotides: TGTGCCAGCAGCCGAGGGCAACAAGAGACCCAGTACTTC.

The chain uses TRBV27 and TRBJ2-1; no reliable D call. Germline CDR1 reads MNHEY; CDR2 reads SMNVEV (reference sequence). Trimming pared 2 bases from V and 8 bases from J, leaving 13 bases between. The CDR3 loop spans 14 amino acids. The CDR3 protein is CASSLRPGRHEQFF. Here the CDR3 DNA reads TGTGCCAGCAGTTTACGGCCGGGTAGGCATGAGCAGTTCTTC.

In DNA form, the CDR3 reads TGCGCCAGCAGCCAAGTAGGACAGGGAAAAGGAAACACCATATATTTT. It codes for CASSQVGQGKGNTIYF. The rearrangement uses TRBV4-1 and TRBJ1-3; TRBD1 matches 8 bases. The V and J ends lost 1 base and 4 bases, in that order; junction bases with no gene match: 6. The CDR3 extends over 16 amino acids. Looked up from germline, CDR1 is MGHRA and CDR2 is YSYEKL.

The rearrangement joins TRBV15 to TRBJ1-1, with D perhaps TRBD1 (6 bases). Trimming took 7 bases from V and 1 from J, leaving 19 bases between them. Germline V gives CDR1 LNHNV, CDR2 YYDKDF (reference sequence). The CDR3 extends over 16 amino acids. In nucleotides, the CDR3 is TGTGCCACCACCATGGTTGCAGGGGAGGGGAACACTGAAGCTTTCTTT. This gives the protein CATTMVAGEGNTEAFF.

The J gene is TRBJ1-6, the V gene TRBV9, with 9 bases lining up with TRBD1. In germline, CDR1 is SGDLS, CDR2 YYNGEE. The trim removed 5 bases at V and 7 bases at J, leaving 7 bases unmatched. There are 15 residues in the CDR3. The CDR3 is CASRETTGGNSPLHF. CDR3 in DNA: TGTGCCAGCAGAGAAACGACAGGGGGAAATTCACCCCTCCACTTT.

The V and J genes are TRBV7-2 and TRBJ2-1, with D possibly TRBD2 on 5 matching bases. This CDR3 contains 15 residues. Deletions cut 8 bases from V and 4 bases from J, with 18 bases between. Germline assignment: CDR1 SGHTA and CDR2 FQGNSA. The CDR3 region is CASVPLAATYNEQFF. The CDR3 nucleotides are TGTGCCAGCGTCCCTCTAGCAGCTACTTACAATGAGCAGTTCTTC.

In this sample, this clone turned up once. The gene calls are TRBV9 and TRBJ1-1, with 7 nucleotides matching TRBD1. CDR1 is SGDLS and CDR2 is YYNGEE in the germline V gene. V trimming: 6 bases; J trimming: 5 bases; junction bases outside the gene matches: 10. The CDR3 loop spans 14 amino acids. DNA for the CDR3: TGTGCCAGCAATTTACAGGGGCAGGGAACTGAAGCTTTCTTT. Protein: CASNLQGQGTEAFF.

The sample holds a few counts of this clone. The chain employs TRBV28 and TRBJ1-1; tentatively, D is TRBD1 (5 bases). The CDR3 is 15 residues long. V was shortened by 7 bases and J by 0 bases, with 15 bases between the two germline ends. From germline, CDR1 is MDHEN and CDR2 SYDVKM. The CDR3 DNA is TGTGCCAGCATAGGTAGTCGGGGGATGAACACTGAAGCTTTCTTT. Translating gives CASIGSRGMNTEAFF.

The rearrangement joins TRBV27 to TRBJ1-1, with a tentative D call TRBD1 (6 bases). V was cut by 10 bases and J by 1 base, with 10 bases left in between. Germline CDR1 MNHEY, CDR2 SMNVEV (reference sequence). The CDR3 sequence is 12 residues long. The CDR3 is CATGQTNTEAFF. DNA of the CDR3: TGTGCCACGGGACAAACGAACACTGAAGCTTTCTTT.

In its sample, this clone was seen once. The chain recombines TRBV6-5 with TRBJ1-2, with 8 bases aligning to TRBD1. Germline V gene sequence: CDR1 MNHEY, CDR2 SVGAGI. J was trimmed by 8 bases and V by 5 bases; bases with no gene match: 7. This CDR3 is 13 amino acids long. The CDR3 protein is CASSTDRVRGYTF. The CDR3 coding sequence is TGTGCCAGCAGTACGGACAGGGTCAGAGGCTACACCTTC.

This clone was seen just once. The V call is TRBV28, the J call TRBJ2-3; 9 bases agree with TRBD1. This CDR3 is 16 amino acids long. The ends lost 3 bases at V and 5 bases at J; junction bases unmatched: 9. Germline V CDR1 and CDR2: MDHEN, SYDVKM. The CDR3: CASSLPGTGRRDTQYF. The CDR3 DNA reads TGTGCCAGCAGTTTGCCCGGGACAGGGAGGAGAGATACGCAGTATTTT.

The chain joins TRBV15 to TRBJ2-1, with D maybe TRBD2 (5 bases). The CDR3 spans 19 residues. V was cut by 3 bases and J by 6 bases, with 27 bases left in between. The germline CDR1 and CDR2 sequences are LNHNV and YYDKDF (reference sequence). The CDR3 sequence is CATSRGVGGQSILSNEQFF. Written as DNA, the CDR3 is TGTGCCACCAGCAGGGGAGTGGGTGGGCAGAGTATTCTCAGCAATGAGCAGTTCTTC.

This clone came up a few times. The V call is TRBV28, the J call TRBJ1-1, with D unclear. V shed 3 bases and J shed 14 bases, with 10 bases lying between them. Germline V gene sequence: CDR1 MDHEN, CDR2 SYDVKM. The CDR3 has 10 residues. The CDR3 nucleotides are TGTGCCAGCAGTTTCCGTCCGAGGTTCTTT. Its translation is CASSFRPRFF.

Only a few counts were recorded for this clone. The V call is TRBV27, the J call TRBJ1-2; 7 bases map to TRBD1. The germline CDR1 and CDR2 sequences are MNHEY and SMNVEV (reference sequence). The CDR3 has 14 residues. Trimming cost V 0 bases and J 4 bases; bases outside gene matches: 2. The CDR3 nucleotides read TGTGCCAGCAGTTTATCCGGGACAGTCTATGGCTACACCTTC. Its translation is CASSLSGTVYGYTF.

The chain employs TRBV5-1 and TRBJ2-1; 7 bases match TRBD2. The CDR3 length is 14 residues. V lost 4 bases and J lost 7; bases outside the gene matches: 8. Germline CDR1 and CDR2: SGHRS and YFSETQ. The CDR3 sequence: CASSRGRLWNEQFF. CDR3 sequence (DNA): TGCGCCAGCAGCCGCGGGAGACTATGGAATGAGCAGTTCTTC.

The V gene is TRBV28, the J gene TRBJ2-3; D is perhaps TRBD1 (6 bases). V lost 8 bases and J 1 base, leaving 13 bases between the germline ends. From germline, CDR1 is MDHEN and CDR2 SYDVKM. The CDR3 consists of 14 residues. For the CDR3, the DNA is TGTGCCAGCGGAACAGGGTACGGCACAGATACGCAGTATTTT. It specifies CASGTGYGTDTQYF.

The chain uses TRBV3-1 (or the pseudogene TRBV3-2) and TRBJ2-5; 8 bases line up with TRBD2. The length of the CDR3 is 15 residues. The germline V gene encodes CDR1 LGHDT and CDR2 YNNKEL (reference sequence). Trimming took 1 base from V and 5 from J; bases not matched to a gene: 6. The CDR3, as DNA: TGTGCCAGCAGCCAAGTCGGGAGGGCCAGGGAGACCCAGTACTTC. Residues: CASSQVGRARETQYF.

The chain employs TRBV18 and TRBJ1-4; the D gene is possibly TRBD1 (6 bases). Germline V CDR1 and CDR2: KGHSH, LQKENI. V was clipped by 10 bases and J by 5 bases, with 14 bases between them. The CDR3 totals 13 residues. CDR3 sequence (DNA): TGTGCCACCGCAACAGGGATCAATGAAAAACTGTTTTTT. This sequence encodes CATATGINEKLFF.